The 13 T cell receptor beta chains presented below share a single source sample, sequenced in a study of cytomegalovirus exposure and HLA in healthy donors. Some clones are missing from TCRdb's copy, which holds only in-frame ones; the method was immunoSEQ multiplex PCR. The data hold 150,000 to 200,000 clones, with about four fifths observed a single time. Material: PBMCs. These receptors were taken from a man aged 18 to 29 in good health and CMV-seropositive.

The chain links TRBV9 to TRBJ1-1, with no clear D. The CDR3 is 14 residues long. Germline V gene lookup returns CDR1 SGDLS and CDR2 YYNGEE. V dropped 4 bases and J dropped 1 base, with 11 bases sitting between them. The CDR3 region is CASSLTHANTEAFF. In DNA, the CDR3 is TGTGCCAGCAGCCTGACACACGCGAACACTGAAGCTTTCTTT.

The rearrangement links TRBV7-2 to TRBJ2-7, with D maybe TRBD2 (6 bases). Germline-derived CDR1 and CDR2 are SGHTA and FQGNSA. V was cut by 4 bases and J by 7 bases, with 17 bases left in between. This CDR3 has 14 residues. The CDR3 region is CASSWTSGSREQYF. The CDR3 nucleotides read TGTGCCAGCAGCTGGACCTCCGGGAGCCGAGAGCAGTACTTC.

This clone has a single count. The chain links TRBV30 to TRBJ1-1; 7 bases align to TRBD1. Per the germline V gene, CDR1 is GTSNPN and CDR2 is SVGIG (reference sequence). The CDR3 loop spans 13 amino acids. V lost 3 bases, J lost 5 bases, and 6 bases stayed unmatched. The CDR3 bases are TGTGCCTGGAGCAGACAGGGCGGGACTGAAGCTTTCTTT. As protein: CAWSRQGGTEAFF.

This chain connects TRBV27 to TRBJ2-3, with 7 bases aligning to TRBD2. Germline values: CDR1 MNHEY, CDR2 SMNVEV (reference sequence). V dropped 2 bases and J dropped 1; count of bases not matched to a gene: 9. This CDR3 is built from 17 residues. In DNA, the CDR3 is TGTGCCAGCAGTTTACTGTTCCCGGGGGGAGGCACAGATACGCAGTATTTT. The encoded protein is CASSLLFPGGGTDTQYF.

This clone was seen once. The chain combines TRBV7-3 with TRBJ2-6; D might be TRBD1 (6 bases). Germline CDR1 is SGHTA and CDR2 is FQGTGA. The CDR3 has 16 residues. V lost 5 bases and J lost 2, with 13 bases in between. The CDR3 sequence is CASSTQGPPGANVLTF. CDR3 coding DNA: TGTGCCAGCAGCACGCAGGGGCCCCCTGGGGCCAACGTCCTGACTTTC.

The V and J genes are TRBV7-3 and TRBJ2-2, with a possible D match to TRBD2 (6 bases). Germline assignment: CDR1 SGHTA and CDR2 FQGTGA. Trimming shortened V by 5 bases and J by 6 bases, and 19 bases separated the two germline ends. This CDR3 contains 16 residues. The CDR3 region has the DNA TGTGCCAGCAGCCCTTGGGCCGCGTCGGGGGCCGGGGAGCTGTTTTTT. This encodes CASSPWAASGAGELFF.

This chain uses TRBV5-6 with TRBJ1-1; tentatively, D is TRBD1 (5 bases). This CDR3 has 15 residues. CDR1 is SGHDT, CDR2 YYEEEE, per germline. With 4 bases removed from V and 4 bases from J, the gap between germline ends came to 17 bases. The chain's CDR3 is CASSPNSGGGTEAFF. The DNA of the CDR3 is TGTGCCAGCAGCCCGAACTCGGGGGGTGGCACTGAAGCTTTCTTT.

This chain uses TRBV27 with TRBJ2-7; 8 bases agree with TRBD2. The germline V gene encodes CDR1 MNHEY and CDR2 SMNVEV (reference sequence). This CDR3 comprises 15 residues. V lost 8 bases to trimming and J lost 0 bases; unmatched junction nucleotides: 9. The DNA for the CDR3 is TGTGCCAGCTACCCCGGGGGGGCCCCCTCCTACGAGCAGTACTTC. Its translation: CASYPGGAPSYEQYF.

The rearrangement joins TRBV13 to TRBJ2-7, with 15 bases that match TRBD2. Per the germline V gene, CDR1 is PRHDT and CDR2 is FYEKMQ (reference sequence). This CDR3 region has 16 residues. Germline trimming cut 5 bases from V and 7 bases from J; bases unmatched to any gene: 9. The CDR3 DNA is TGTGCCAGCAGCCCGGGGACTAGCGGGAGGACGCGGGAGCAGTACTTC. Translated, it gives CASSPGTSGRTREQYF.

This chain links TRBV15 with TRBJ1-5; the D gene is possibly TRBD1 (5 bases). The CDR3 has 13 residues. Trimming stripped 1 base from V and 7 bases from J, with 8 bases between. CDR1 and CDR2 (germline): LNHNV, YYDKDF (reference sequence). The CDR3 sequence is CATSRVRGQPQHF. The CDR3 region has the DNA TGTGCCACCAGCAGAGTAAGGGGACAGCCCCAGCATTTT.

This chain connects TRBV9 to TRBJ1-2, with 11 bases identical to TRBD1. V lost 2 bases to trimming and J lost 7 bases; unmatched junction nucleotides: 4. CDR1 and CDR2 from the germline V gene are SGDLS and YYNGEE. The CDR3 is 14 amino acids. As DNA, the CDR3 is TGTGCCAGCAGCGTTTTAGGACAGGGGGCTGGCTACACCTTC. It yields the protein CASSVLGQGAGYTF. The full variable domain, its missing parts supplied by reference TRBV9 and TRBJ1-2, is DSGVTQTPKHLITATGQRVTLRCSPRSGDLSVYWYQQSLDQGLQFLIQYYNGEERAKGNILERFSAQQFPDLHSELNLSSLELGDSALYFCASSVLGQGAGYTFGSGTRLTVV.

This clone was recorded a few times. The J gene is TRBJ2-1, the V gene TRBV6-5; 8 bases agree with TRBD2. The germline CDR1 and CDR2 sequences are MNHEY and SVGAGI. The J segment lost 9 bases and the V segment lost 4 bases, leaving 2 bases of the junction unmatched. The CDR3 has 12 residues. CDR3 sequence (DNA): TGTGCCAGCAGTTCCCTAGCGGGTGAGCAGTTCTTC. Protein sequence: CASSSLAGEQFF.

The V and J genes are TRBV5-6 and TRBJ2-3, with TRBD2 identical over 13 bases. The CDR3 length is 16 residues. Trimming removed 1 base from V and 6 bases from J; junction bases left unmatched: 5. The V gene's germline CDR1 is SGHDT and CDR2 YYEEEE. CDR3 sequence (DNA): TGTGCCAGCAGCTTGACACTAGCGGGAGGGGCGGATACGCAGTATTTT. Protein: CASSLTLAGGADTQYF.